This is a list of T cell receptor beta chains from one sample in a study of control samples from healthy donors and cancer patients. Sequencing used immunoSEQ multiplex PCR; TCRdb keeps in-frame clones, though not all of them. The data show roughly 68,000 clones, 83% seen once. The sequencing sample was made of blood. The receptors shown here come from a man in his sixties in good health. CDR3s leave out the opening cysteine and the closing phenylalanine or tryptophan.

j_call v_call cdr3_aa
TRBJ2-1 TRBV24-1 ATSDLLGGDNEQF
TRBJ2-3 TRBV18 ASSPRPAGSDTQY
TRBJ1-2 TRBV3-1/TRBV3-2 ASSPTPGAGYGYT
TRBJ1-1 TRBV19 AKTKGRTDTEAF
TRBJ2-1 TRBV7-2 ASSLQQGHEQF
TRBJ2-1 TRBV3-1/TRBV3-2 ASSQSGSAGPSYNEQF
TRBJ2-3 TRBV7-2 ASSLALGVVADTQY
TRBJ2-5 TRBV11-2 ASSPRDRGGETQY
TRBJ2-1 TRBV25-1 ASSDQTSGVYNEQF
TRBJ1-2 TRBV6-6 ASIPYLLDGYT
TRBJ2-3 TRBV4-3 ASSRSGRESYTQY
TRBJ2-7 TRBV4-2 ASSQVETAGEQY
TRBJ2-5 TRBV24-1 ATSDFGEGETQY
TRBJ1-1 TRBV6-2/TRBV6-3 ASSYDGPRREAF
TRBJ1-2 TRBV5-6 ASSYTGGLYGYT
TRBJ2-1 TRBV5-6 ASSNTSYRSSYNEQF
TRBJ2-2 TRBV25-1 ASSEFEGSSNTGELF
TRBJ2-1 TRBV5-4 ASSLGGALANVGNEQF
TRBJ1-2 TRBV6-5 ASSYSIRSVSGYT
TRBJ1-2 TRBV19 ASSPGRGANYGYT
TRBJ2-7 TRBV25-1 ASSEQGGSYEQY
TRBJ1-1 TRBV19 ASSIGAGRSSQAF
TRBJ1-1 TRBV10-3 AFPIRANTEAF
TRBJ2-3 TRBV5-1 ASSGLAGEDTQY
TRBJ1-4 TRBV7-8 ASSLRTTSNEKLF
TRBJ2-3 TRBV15 ATSRDILGTATDTQY
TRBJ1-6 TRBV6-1 ASSDSRISPLH
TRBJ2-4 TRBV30 AWSVLRGQGVAKNIQY
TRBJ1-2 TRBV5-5 ASSLRSGQFGGYT
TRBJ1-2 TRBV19 ASSKGQGIWGYT
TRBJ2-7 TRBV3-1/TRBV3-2 ASSQTGTGAYEQY
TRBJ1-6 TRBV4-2 ASSLRKSSYNSPLH
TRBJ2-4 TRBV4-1 ASSQDWGSGRLAKNIQY
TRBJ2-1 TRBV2 ASRFGGNNEQF
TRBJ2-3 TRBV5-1 ASSQTGADTQY
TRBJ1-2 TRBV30 AWSSDGISNYGYT
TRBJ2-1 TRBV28 ASTQDRVLNEQF
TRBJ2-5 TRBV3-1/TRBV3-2 ASSQVWETQY
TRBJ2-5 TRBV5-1 ASRPGTSKETQY
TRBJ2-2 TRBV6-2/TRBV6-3 ASSPSHNTGELF
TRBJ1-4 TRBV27 ASSHPGEKLF
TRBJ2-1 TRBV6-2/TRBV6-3 ASSMLSGTGPYNEQF
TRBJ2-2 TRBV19 ASSGVRSTGELF
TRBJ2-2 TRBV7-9 ASSLMWGTGELF
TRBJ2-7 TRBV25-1 ASSEGGVGIREQY
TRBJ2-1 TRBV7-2 ASSLTPGLAGFNEQF
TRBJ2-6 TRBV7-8 ASSPGGFSGANVLT
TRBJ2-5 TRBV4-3 ASSQQTSGRAQETQY